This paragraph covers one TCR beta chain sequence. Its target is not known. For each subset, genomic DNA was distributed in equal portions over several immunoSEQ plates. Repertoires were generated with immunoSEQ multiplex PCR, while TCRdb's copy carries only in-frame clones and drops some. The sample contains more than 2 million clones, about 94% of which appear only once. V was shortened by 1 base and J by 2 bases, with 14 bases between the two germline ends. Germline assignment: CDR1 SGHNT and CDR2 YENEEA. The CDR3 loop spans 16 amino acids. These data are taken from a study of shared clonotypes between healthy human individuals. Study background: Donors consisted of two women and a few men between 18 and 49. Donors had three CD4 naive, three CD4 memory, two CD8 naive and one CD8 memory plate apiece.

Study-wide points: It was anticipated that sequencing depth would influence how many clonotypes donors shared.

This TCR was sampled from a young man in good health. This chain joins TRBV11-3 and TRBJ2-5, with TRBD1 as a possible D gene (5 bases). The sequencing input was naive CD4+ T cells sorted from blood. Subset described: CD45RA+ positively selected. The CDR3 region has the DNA TGTGCCAGCAGCTTAGTATGGGATAGGGGACAAGAGACCCAGTACTTC. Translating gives CASSLVWDRGQETQYF.